The rows below give T cell receptor beta chains drawn from one sample of a study of blood T cell repertoires in COVID-19. The method was immunoSEQ multiplex PCR; TCRdb's version includes in-frame clones alone and lacks a portion of them. The sample has tens of thousands of clones; around 86% are singletons. Sequenced sample: peripheral blood. The receptors were gathered from a human donor in a cohort sampled during active COVID-19. CDR3s include the opening cysteine and the closing phenylalanine or tryptophan. A D gene is named only where the DNA matches it firmly. Expanded clones get a size class; other rows say once, few or many, or leave the size out.

.,.,TRBV6-2/TRBV6-3,TRBJ1-2,TGTGCCAGCAGTCAGGCGGGCGGGCCCGGCTACACCTTC,CASSQAGGPGYTF
.,TRBD1,TRBV6-5,TRBJ1-2,TGTGCCAGCAGTAGTCGTGGACAGGGCGGCTATGGCTACACCTTC,CASSSRGQGGYGYTF
.,TRBD2,TRBV11-2,TRBJ2-1,TGTGCCAGCAGGGCGGGGGGGCCGAGAAATGAGCAGTTCTTC,CASRAGGPRNEQFF
.,.,TRBV5-1,TRBJ2-5,TGCGCCAGCAGCGTGGGGGCACGGGTACAGGCCGTCCAAGAGACCCAGTACTTC,CASSVGARVQAVQETQYF
.,.,TRBV19,TRBJ2-2,TGTGCCAGTCGTAGGGCGGGCACCGGGGAGCTGTTTTTT,CASRRAGTGELFF
medium-sized,.,TRBV12-2,TRBJ2-1,TGTGCAAGTCGCTTAAATCCTCACAGGGAGGGTCCGGCTGAGCAGTTCTTC,CASRLNPHREGPAEQFF
.,TRBD2,TRBV5-1,TRBJ2-3,TGCGCCAGCAGCTCAGGACTAGCGGGGTCTAGCACAGATACGCAGTATTTT,CASSSGLAGSSTDTQYF
.,.,TRBV9,TRBJ2-7,TGTGCCAGCAGCCCGACCCTACCCCCAGGCGAGCAGTACTTC,CASSPTLPPGEQYF
once,.,TRBV28,TRBJ2-5,TGTGCCAGCAGTTTAGGAATTACAGGGATCCAAGAGACCCAGTACTTC,CASSLGITGIQETQYF
few,.,TRBV7-2,TRBJ2-7,TGTGCCAGCAGCTTAGTCGGGTTCTCCTACGAGCAGTACTTC,CASSLVGFSYEQYF
.,.,TRBV9,TRBJ2-2,TGTGCCAGCAGCGTAGTGAGCCCTTCTAACGGCGGGGAGCTGTTTTTT,CASSVVSPSNGGELFF
.,.,TRBV7-7,TRBJ2-5,TGTGCTAGCAGCTTTTCCCAGGGCGATGGGACCCAGTACTTC,CASSFSQGDGTQYF
.,.,TRBV18,TRBJ2-3,TGTGCCAGCTCACCCATCCGGGACAAGAGCGGCACAGATACGCAGTATTTT,CASSPIRDKSGTDTQYF
.,.,TRBV5-1,TRBJ2-1,TGCGCCAGCAGCTTGGGGCAGTACTACAATGAGCAGTTCTTC,CASSLGQYYNEQFF
.,.,TRBV7-8,TRBJ2-5,TGTGCCAGCACCGGACTAAGGCAAGAGACCCAGTACTTC,CASTGLRQETQYF
.,.,TRBV30,TRBJ2-5,TGTGCCTGGAGCTCGGGGGCTCCGGGGGGATGGGGGGAGACCCAGTACTTC,CAWSSGAPGGWGETQYF
.,TRBD2,TRBV7-2,TRBJ2-1,TGTGCCAGCAGCTTACTAGCGGGGGGGCGAGGTGAGCAGTTCTTC,CASSLLAGGRGEQFF
.,.,TRBV19,TRBJ2-1,TGTGCCAGTAGGGACGGAGGCTCCTACAATGAGCAGTTCTTC,CASRDGGSYNEQFF
.,TRBD1,TRBV6-2/TRBV6-3,TRBJ2-7,TGTGCCAGCAGTCTCCGGGACAGGGCATTTTACGAGCAGTACTTC,CASSLRDRAFYEQYF
.,TRBD1,TRBV4-1,TRBJ2-7,TGCGCCAGCAGCCAAACAGGGGCCCGCGTCTCCTACGAGCAGTACTTC,CASSQTGARVSYEQYF
.,TRBD1,TRBV7-2,TRBJ2-7,TGTGCCAGCAGCCAGCGGACAGGGGGCAGCGAGCAGTACTTC,CASSQRTGGSEQYF
.,.,TRBV5-1,TRBJ2-1,TGCGCCAGCAGCTGGGGACTGGACTACAATGAGCAGTTCTTC,CASSWGLDYNEQFF
.,.,TRBV4-2,TRBJ1-4,TGTGCCAGCAGCGCTCGGGAGGAAAAACTGTTTTTT,CASSAREEKLFF
.,TRBD2,TRBV7-2,TRBJ2-3,TGTGCCAGCAGCTCCGGAGCACTAGCGGGGGGACTCACAGATACGCAGTATTTT,CASSSGALAGGLTDTQYF
.,.,TRBV23-1,TRBJ1-1,TGCGCCAGCAGGGACAGTGCGAACACTGAAGCTTTCTTT,CASRDSANTEAFF
.,.,TRBV2,TRBJ2-7,TGTGCCAGCAGTGAGGGCAGGGGAGCCTACGAGCAGTACTTC,CASSEGRGAYEQYF
few,TRBD2,TRBV2,TRBJ2-3,TGTGCCAGCACCCCGTCGACTAGCTCAGGAACGCAGTATTTT,CASTPSTSSGTQYF
.,.,TRBV2,TRBJ1-1,TGTGCCAGCGGAGGGGTTTACACTGAAGCTTTCTTT,CASGGVYTEAFF
.,.,TRBV27,TRBJ2-6,TGTGCCAGCAGTTTAATAGGCGGGTCTGGGGCCAACGTCCTGACTTTC,CASSLIGGSGANVLTF
.,TRBD2,TRBV7-3,TRBJ2-3,TGTGCCAGCGATTCTACTCCTTGGCCTAGCGGGGGGTACACAGATACGCAGTATTTT,CASDSTPWPSGGYTDTQYF
.,.,TRBV5-1,TRBJ1-1,TGCGCCAGCAGCTTGGTTCCACAAACGAACACTGAAGCTTTCTTT,CASSLVPQTNTEAFF
once,.,TRBV6-5,TRBJ1-3,TGTGCCAGCAGCCCCGGGATAACGATAGGAAACACCATATATTTT,CASSPGITIGNTIYF
many,TRBD1,TRBV7-8,TRBJ1-2,TGTGCCAGCAGCTTCTCTGGACAGGGGGCGGGTGGCTACACCTTC,CASSFSGQGAGGYTF
.,.,TRBV6-1,TRBJ1-6,TGTGCCAGCAGTGAAGCGCACTTCTCCTATAATTCACCCCTCCACTTT,CASSEAHFSYNSPLHF
once,.,TRBV5-6,TRBJ1-6,TGTGCCAGCAGGGAGGCGGCGTCACCCCTCCACTTT,CASREAASPLHF
.,TRBD2,TRBV5-1,TRBJ2-5,TGCGCCAGCAGCTCCATTGGCGGGGGGGGAGAGACCCAGTACTTC,CASSSIGGGGETQYF
few,.,TRBV5-4,TRBJ2-5,TGTGCCAGCAGCTTGGAGGCAGGGGCGGTGGAGACCCAGTACTTC,CASSLEAGAVETQYF
.,TRBD2,TRBV3-1/TRBV3-2,TRBJ2-1,TGTGCCAGCAGCTCACTAGCGGGGGTGCAGTTCTTC,CASSSLAGVQFF
.,.,TRBV10-1,TRBJ2-7,TGCGCCAGCAGTGAGGTGAACGAACCGCGGGAGCAGTACTTC,CASSEVNEPREQYF
once,.,TRBV5-1,TRBJ2-5,TGCGCCAGCAGCTTGGGGGCAGTAGAACATCCTTTCCAAGAGACCCAGTACTTC,CASSLGAVEHPFQETQYF
.,TRBD1,TRBV29-1,TRBJ2-3,TGCAGCTTCGACAGGGGGGCCACAGATACGCAGTATTTT,CSFDRGATDTQYF
.,.,TRBV6-5,TRBJ1-2,TGTGCCAGCAGTTCCTGGGGGCCTTATGGCTACACCTTC,CASSSWGPYGYTF
once,TRBD1,TRBV2,TRBJ2-4,TGTGCCAGCAGTGGACAGGGCTTTGGCATTCAGTACTTC,CASSGQGFGIQYF
.,TRBD1,TRBV5-1,TRBJ2-2,TGCGCCAGCAGCACCCGGACAGGGGCTGGCGGGGAGCTGTTTTTT,CASSTRTGAGGELFF
.,.,TRBV21-1,TRBJ2-3,TGTGCCAGCAGCACAGGGAGGGGGAATAGGTGGTACACAGATACGCAGTATTTT,CASSTGRGNRWYTDTQYF
.,TRBD1,TRBV9,TRBJ2-5,TGTGCCAGCAGCGTAGCCGGGACAGTAGAGACCCAGTACTTC,CASSVAGTVETQYF
.,.,TRBV10-3,TRBJ2-3,TGTGCCATCAGTGATCGCGGGGACAGTGCAGATACGCAGTATTTT,CAISDRGDSADTQYF
.,TRBD1,TRBV5-5,TRBJ2-7,TGTGCCAGCAGGTGGGACAGTCCGAGCTACGAGCAGTACTTC,CASRWDSPSYEQYF
.,.,TRBV5-1,TRBJ2-2,TGCGCCAGCAGCTTACAGGTTGAGTCGGGCACCGGGGAGCTGTTTTTT,CASSLQVESGTGELFF
.,.,TRBV12-2,TRBJ2-1,TGTGCAAGTCGCCCCACAGGGGGCCTATACAATGAGCAGTTCTTC,CASRPTGGLYNEQFF
.,TRBD1,TRBV2,TRBJ2-1,TGTGCCAGCACCAGGGGGATAGGGTCCAATGAGCAGTTCTTC,CASTRGIGSNEQFF
.,TRBD1,TRBV7-9,TRBJ1-5,TGTGCCAGCAGCTCGCAGGGGGCCAATAGCTATAGCAATCAGCCCCAGCATTTT,CASSSQGANSYSNQPQHF
.,.,TRBV19,TRBJ1-4,TGTGCCAGCAGACAGACAGGCCTTAATGAAAAACTGTTTTTT,CASRQTGLNEKLFF